Listed below are T cell receptor beta chains from one sample, sequenced in a study of blood T cell repertoires in COVID-19. Clones were read by immunoSEQ multiplex PCR, and TCRdb kept only the in-frame ones, dropping some. The sample lists about 230,000 clones; 83% were seen once. Sample: peripheral blood. All receptors derive from a woman aged 70-85 years with active or convalescent COVID-19. CDR3s include the opening cysteine and the closing phenylalanine or tryptophan. A D gene is named only where the DNA matches it firmly. Rows give clone size only sometimes, using once, few, many, or a class for an expanded clone.

d_call,j_call,cdr3_length,v_call,clone_size,cdr3_nt,cdr3_aa
TRBD1,TRBJ1-6,15,TRBV2,-,TGTGCCAGCAGCCCAAGGACAGGAAACAATTCACCCCTCCACTTT,CASSPRTGNNSPLHF
-,TRBJ1-5,14,TRBV6-6,-,TGTGCCAGCATTCAGACAGAAGAGAATCAGCCCCAGCATTTT,CASIQTEENQPQHF
TRBD2,TRBJ2-7,16,TRBV7-2,-,TGTGCCAGCAGCGCGCCTTCTAGCGGAAGCTCCTACGAGCAGTACTTC,CASSAPSSGSSYEQYF
TRBD2,TRBJ2-1,13,TRBV18,-,TGTGCCAGCTCACTACTAGCGAACAATGAGCAGTTCTTC,CASSLLANNEQFF
-,TRBJ1-6,15,TRBV7-9,-,TGTGCCAGCAGCCCCCAAGGGACTGCTAATTCACCCCTCCACTTT,CASSPQGTANSPLHF
-,TRBJ2-1,13,TRBV2,-,TGTGCCAGCGGAGGGGGCCATTACAATGAGCAGTTCTTC,CASGGGHYNEQFF
TRBD2,TRBJ2-3,15,TRBV7-3,-,TGTGCCAGCAGCTATCGAGCGGGGGGCTCAAATACGCAGTATTTT,CASSYRAGGSNTQYF
-,TRBJ1-3,16,TRBV7-2,-,TGTGCCAGCAGCTTAGCCCCCGGGAGGTCTGGAAACACCATATATTTT,CASSLAPGRSGNTIYF
TRBD2,TRBJ2-1,16,TRBV4-1,-,TGCGCCAGCAGCCAAGCGTCGGGACTAGCCTACAATGAGCAGTTCTTC,CASSQASGLAYNEQFF
-,TRBJ1-5,17,TRBV5-1,-,TGCGCCAGCAGCTCGATTACAATGGGGGGGAGCAATCAGCCCCAGCATTTT,CASSSITMGGSNQPQHF
TRBD1,TRBJ2-1,14,TRBV11-1,-,TGTGCCAGCAGCCCACAGGGGGCAGGGGATGAGCAGTTCTTC,CASSPQGAGDEQFF
-,TRBJ2-6,14,TRBV29-1,-,TGCAGCGTCCCAGGAGGGGCTGGGGCCAACGTCCTGACTTTC,CSVPGGAGANVLTF
-,TRBJ2-7,13,TRBV18,-,TGTGCCAGCTCACCACGGCAGAACTACGAGCAGTACTTC,CASSPRQNYEQYF
TRBD2,TRBJ2-1,14,TRBV6-6,-,TGTGCCAGCTGGACTAGCGGGGGTTACAATGAGCAGTTCTTC,CASWTSGGYNEQFF
-,TRBJ1-5,13,TRBV28,once,TGTGCCAGCAGGATTCAGAACAATCAGCCCCAGCATTTT,CASRIQNNQPQHF
-,TRBJ2-6,14,TRBV6-5,-,TGTGCCAGCAGTCGAACACCTGGGGCCAACGTCCTGACTTTC,CASSRTPGANVLTF
TRBD2,TRBJ2-1,16,TRBV5-1,-,TGCGCCAGCAATTATGGGGCGGGAGGCTCCTACAATGAGCAGTTCTTC,CASNYGAGGSYNEQFF
-,TRBJ1-2,15,TRBV6-5,-,TGTGCCAGCAGCCCGTTTGGACAGACCCACTATGGCTACACCTTC,CASSPFGQTHYGYTF
-,TRBJ2-7,13,TRBV7-2,-,TGTGCCAGCAGCCCGACACCAACCTACGAGCAGTACTTC,CASSPTPTYEQYF
TRBD2,TRBJ2-5,15,TRBV18,few,TGTGCCAGCTCACCATCGCCACTAGCGGGAGAGACCCAGTACTTC,CASSPSPLAGETQYF
TRBD1,TRBJ1-6,17,TRBV20-1,-,TGCAGTGCTAGTGGATATGCGACAGGGGGGTATAATTCACCCCTCCACTTT,CSASGYATGGYNSPLHF
-,TRBJ2-5,14,TRBV3-1/TRBV3-2,-,TGTGCCAGCAGCTTAAGCGGCATCCAAGAGACCCAGTACTTC,CASSLSGIQETQYF
TRBD2,TRBJ2-7,17,TRBV7-2,-,TGTGCCAGCAGCTTAATGGGACTAGCGGGGGCCTTCTACGAGCAGTACTTC,CASSLMGLAGAFYEQYF
TRBD1,TRBJ2-5,15,TRBV18,-,TGTGCCAGCTCATCGACTCCGGGACAGAGTGAGACCCAGTACTTC,CASSSTPGQSETQYF
-,TRBJ1-1,13,TRBV12-5,-,TGTGCTAGTGGTCTGTGGCAGAACACTGAAGCTTTCTTT,CASGLWQNTEAFF
-,TRBJ2-3,15,TRBV28,-,TGTGCCAGCAGTTGGAATAGCGGTTCCACAGATACGCAGTATTTT,CASSWNSGSTDTQYF
TRBD1,TRBJ1-5,17,TRBV6-6,-,TGTGCCAGCAGTCCCGGGACAGGGGTGGGAAGCAATCAGCCCCAGCATTTT,CASSPGTGVGSNQPQHF
-,TRBJ1-3,14,TRBV6-5,-,TGTGCCAGCACCAATCAGGGGAGCGGAAACACCATATATTTT,CASTNQGSGNTIYF
-,TRBJ2-7,17,TRBV5-5,few,TGTGCCAGCAGCCGACTTGGGAGGGGGTCCATATCCTACGAGCAGTACTTC,CASSRLGRGSISYEQYF
-,TRBJ2-7,12,TRBV28,once,TGTGCCAGCAGTTTTCCGGGGTACGAGCAGTACTTC,CASSFPGYEQYF
-,TRBJ1-4,18,TRBV21-1,-,TGTGCCAGCAGCAAGAACTGGCCGTACCGGAGCTTTAAAGAAAAACTGTTTTTT,CASSKNWPYRSFKEKLFF
TRBD2,TRBJ2-5,16,TRBV6-5,once,TGTGCCAGCAGTTACGGGATTAGCGGGGGGCAAGAGACCCAGTACTTC,CASSYGISGGQETQYF
-,TRBJ2-3,13,TRBV18,-,TGTGCCAGCTCGGTGACTGCCACAGATACGCAGTATTTT,CASSVTATDTQYF
-,TRBJ1-3,15,TRBV10-3,-,TGTGCCATCACCGGCGGGGAAGCCTCTGGAAACACCATATATTTT,CAITGGEASGNTIYF
-,TRBJ2-2,14,TRBV7-9,-,TGTGCCAGCAGCGCGAGCTTCTACACCGGGGAGCTGTTTTTT,CASSASFYTGELFF
-,TRBJ2-3,16,TRBV18,once,TGTGCCAGCTCACCTCTAGCCGCGGTCTACACAGATACGCAGTATTTT,CASSPLAAVYTDTQYF
-,TRBJ1-1,14,TRBV19,once,TGTGCCAGTAGTATAGAGGCGGGAACGTCTGAAGCTTTCTTT,CASSIEAGTSEAFF
TRBD1,TRBJ1-1,15,TRBV14,-,TGTGCCAGCAGCCGGTACGACAGGGAGGAAGCTGAAGCTTTCTTT,CASSRYDREEAEAFF
TRBD1,TRBJ1-5,20,TRBV24-1,-,TGTGCCACCAGTGATCCTTCGCCGGGACAGGGGGCGGATAGCAATCAGCCCCAGCATTTT,CATSDPSPGQGADSNQPQHF
-,TRBJ2-5,13,TRBV7-9,-,TGTGCCAGCAGCTTTTTGGGGCTGGAGACCCAGTACTTC,CASSFLGLETQYF
-,TRBJ2-3,14,TRBV7-9,-,TGTGCCAGCAGTGAAGTCTCAGGCACAGATACGCAGTATTTT,CASSEVSGTDTQYF
TRBD1,TRBJ1-1,14,TRBV5-1,-,TGCGCCAGCAGCTGGGGACAGGGGAGCACTGAAGCTTTCTTT,CASSWGQGSTEAFF
-,TRBJ2-7,14,TRBV7-3,once,TGTGCCAGCGCCACGGACGGGGGAAGGTCCCAGCAGTACTTC,CASATDGGRSQQYF
-,TRBJ1-2,12,TRBV18,-,TGTGCCAGCTCACTGTCTACCTATGGCTACACCTTC,CASSLSTYGYTF
TRBD1,TRBJ1-6,16,TRBV5-1,-,TGCGCCAGCAGCGCGGACAGGAGCTCCTATAATTCACCCCTCCACTTT,CASSADRSSYNSPLHF
-,TRBJ1-2,14,TRBV5-6,-,TGTGCCAGCAGCTTGGCCGGGAGGGTCTATGGCTACACCTTC,CASSLAGRVYGYTF